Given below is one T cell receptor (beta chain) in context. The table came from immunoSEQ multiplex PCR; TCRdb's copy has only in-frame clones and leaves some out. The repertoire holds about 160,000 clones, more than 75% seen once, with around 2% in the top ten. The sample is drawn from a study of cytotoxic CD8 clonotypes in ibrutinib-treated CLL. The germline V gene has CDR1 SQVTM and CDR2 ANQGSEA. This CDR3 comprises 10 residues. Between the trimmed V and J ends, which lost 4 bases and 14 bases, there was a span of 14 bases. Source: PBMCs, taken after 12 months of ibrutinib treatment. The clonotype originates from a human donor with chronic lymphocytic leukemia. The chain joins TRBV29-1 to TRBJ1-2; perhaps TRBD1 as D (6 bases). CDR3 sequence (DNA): TGCAGCGTTGGACAGGAAATAGAAACCTTC. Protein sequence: CSVGQEIETF.